This T cell receptor beta chain is from a study of blood T cell repertoires in COVID-19. The length of the CDR3 is 12 residues. V lost 5 bases, J lost 8 bases, and 4 bases stayed unmatched. Germline assignment: CDR1 SGHNT and CDR2 YENEEA. Under the authors' procedure: Counts of nucleated cells, estimated from reference gene primer amplification, were obtained. Assay used: immunoSEQ multiplex PCR; TCRdb lists only in-frame clones, some missing. From that table come the V and J calls and clone size; the DNA was used to work out D and trimming. The repertoire has more than 60,000 clones, 70% to 85% of them found once; the top ten carry roughly 41%.

This receptor was identified in a human donor in a cohort sampled during active COVID-19. Sequencing was done on a sample of peripheral blood. The rearrangement links TRBV11-3 to TRBJ1-1, with 8 bases matching TRBD1. The CDR3 here is CASSQDRVEAFF. As DNA, the CDR3 is TGTGCCAGCAGCCAGGACAGGGTAGAAGCTTTCTTT. Filled out from reference TRBV11-3 and TRBJ1-1, the complete variable domain reads EAGVVQSPRYKIIEKKQPVAFWCNPISGHNTLYWYLQNLGQGPELLIRYENEEAVDDSQLPKDRFSAERLKGVDSTLKIQPAELGDSAVYLCASSQDRVEAFFGQGTRLTVV.